The 10 T cell receptor beta chains below were found in one sample sequenced in a study of blood T cell repertoires in COVID-19. Here immunoSEQ multiplex PCR was the method, and the copy in TCRdb shows in-frame clones only, minus some. The table lists 150,000 to 250,000 clones, approximately 84% of them singletons. The sample was peripheral blood. The source of these receptors is a human donor with acute or convalescent COVID-19. The donor label of this sample is uncertain.

The gene calls are TRBV9 and TRBJ2-2, with 7 nucleotides matching TRBD1. The CDR3 spans 15 residues. From germline, CDR1 is SGDLS and CDR2 YYNGEE. V trimming: 5 bases; J trimming: 0 bases; junction bases outside the gene matches: 4. CDR3 loop: CASRFGTANTGELFF. The CDR3 bases are TGTGCCAGCAGATTCGGGACAGCGAACACCGGGGAGCTGTTTTTT.

This rearrangement joins TRBV4-1 to TRBJ1-4; D is undetermined. The CDR3 extends over 11 amino acids. The V and J ends lost 3 bases and 7 bases respectively, with 3 bases between them. CDR1 MGHRA and CDR2 YSYEKL come from the germline V gene. Here the CDR3 DNA reads TGCGCCAGCAGCCAGGCTGAAAAACTGTTTTTT. It encodes CASSQAEKLFF.

This chain connects TRBV2 to TRBJ1-5; D not resolved. V was trimmed by 8 bases and J by 10 bases, leaving 12 bases between them. There are 11 residues in the CDR3. The germline V gene has CDR1 SNHLY and CDR2 FYNNEI. CDR3 region: CASGSGGPQHF. The CDR3 bases are TGTGCCAGCGGGTCAGGTGGTCCCCAGCATTTT.

The chain carries TRBV29-1 and TRBJ2-3; 10 bases match TRBD2. The ends lost 6 bases at V and 1 base at J; junction bases unmatched: 4. The CDR3 sequence is 14 residues long. Germline values: CDR1 SQVTM, CDR2 ANQGSEA. The CDR3 here is CSVILAGRTDTQYF. As DNA, the CDR3 is TGCAGCGTCATACTAGCGGGACGCACAGATACGCAGTATTTT.

This clone was counted only a few times. The chain is built from TRBV7-6 and TRBJ1-1; D is ambiguous. V was shortened by 5 bases and J by 1 base, with 11 bases between the two germline ends. Germline CDR1 SGHVS, CDR2 FNYEAQ. This CDR3 contains 14 residues. Here the CDR3 reads CASSPGSSNTEAFF. The CDR3 nucleotides are TGTGCCAGCAGCCCGGGGTCCTCGAACACTGAAGCTTTCTTT.

The V call is TRBV11-2, the J call TRBJ2-2; TRBD2 is a possible D gene (5 bases). Per germline, CDR1 SGHAT and CDR2 FQNNGV. The CDR3 consists of 17 residues. Deletions cut 1 base from V and 5 bases from J, with 17 bases between. The chain's CDR3 is CASSLGQDPPGTGELFF. As DNA, the CDR3 is TGTGCCAGCAGCTTAGGTCAGGACCCGCCGGGGACCGGGGAGCTGTTTTTT.

In nucleotides, the CDR3 is TGTGCCAGCAGCCCGGCAGGGATAACTGAAGCTTTCTTT. Translating gives CASSPAGITEAFF. This rearrangement joins TRBV7-8 to TRBJ1-1, with D perhaps TRBD1 (5 bases). The ends were cut back, 5 bases at V and 5 bases at J, with 12 bases in the middle. The CDR3 runs to 13 residues. Per germline, CDR1 SGHVS and CDR2 FQNEAQ. Together with reference TRBV7-8 and TRBJ1-1, the CDR3 gives the full variable domain: GAGVSQSPRYKVAKRGQDVALRCDPISGHVSLFWYQQALGQGPEFLTYFQNEAQLDKSGLPSDRFFAERPEGSVSTLKIQRTQQEDSAVYLCASSPAGITEAFFGQGTRLTVV.

V gene TRBV11-3 combines with J gene TRBJ2-6; 8 bases align to TRBD1. J lost 0 bases, V lost 5 bases, and 6 bases had no gene match. The CDR3 length is 17 residues. Per germline, CDR1 SGHNT and CDR2 YENEEA. The CDR3 coding sequence is TGTGCCAGCAGCCCCGGACAGGGTAGCTCTGGGGCCAACGTCCTGACTTTC. Translated, it gives CASSPGQGSSGANVLTF.

The J gene is TRBJ2-7, the V gene TRBV7-9; D is undetermined. The V and J ends lost 5 bases and 0 bases respectively, with 14 bases between them. This CDR3 has 15 residues. Germline V gene data show CDR1 as SEHNR and CDR2 as FQNEAQ (reference sequence). The DNA for the CDR3 is TGTGCCAGCAGCCCTAGTCCGGCCTCCTCCTACGAGCAGTACTTC. This codes for CASSPSPASSYEQYF. Complete variable domain (other parts from reference TRBV7-9 and TRBJ2-7): DTGVSQNPRHKITKRGQNVTFRCDPISEHNRLYWYRQTLGQGPEFLTYFQNEAQLEKSRLLSDRFSAERPKGSFSTLEIQRTEQGDSAMYLCASSPSPASSYEQYFGPGTRLTVT.

Written as DNA, the CDR3 is TGCGCCAGCAGCTCCGGACTTCTCCAGGCCGGGGAGCTGTTTTTT. Amino acids: CASSSGLLQAGELFF. The chain recombines TRBV5-1 with TRBJ2-2, with D possibly being TRBD2 (5 bases). The CDR3 consists of 15 residues. Germline CDR1 SGHRS, CDR2 YFSETQ. V shed 3 bases and J shed 6 bases, with 15 bases lying between them.